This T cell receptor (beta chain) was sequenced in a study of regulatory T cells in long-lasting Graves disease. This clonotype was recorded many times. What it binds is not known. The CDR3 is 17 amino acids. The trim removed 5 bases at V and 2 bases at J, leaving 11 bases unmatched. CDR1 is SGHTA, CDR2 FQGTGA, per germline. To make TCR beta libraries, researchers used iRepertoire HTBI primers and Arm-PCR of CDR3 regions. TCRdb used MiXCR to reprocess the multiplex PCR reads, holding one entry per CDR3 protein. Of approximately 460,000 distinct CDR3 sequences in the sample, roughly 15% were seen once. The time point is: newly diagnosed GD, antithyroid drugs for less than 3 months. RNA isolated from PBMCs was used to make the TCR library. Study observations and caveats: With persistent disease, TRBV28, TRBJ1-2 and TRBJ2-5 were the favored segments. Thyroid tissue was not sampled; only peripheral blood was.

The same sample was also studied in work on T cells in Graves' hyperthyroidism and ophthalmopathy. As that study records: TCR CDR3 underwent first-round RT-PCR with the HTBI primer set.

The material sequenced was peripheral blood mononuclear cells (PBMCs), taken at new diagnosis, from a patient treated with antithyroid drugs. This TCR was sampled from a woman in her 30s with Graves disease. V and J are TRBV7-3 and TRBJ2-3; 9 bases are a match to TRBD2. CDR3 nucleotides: TGTGCCAGCAGCACCTCACGACTAGCGGAAACCACAGATACGCAGTATTTT. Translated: CASSTSRLAETTDTQYF.